This TCR beta chain appears in the sequencing data of a study of shared clonotypes between healthy human individuals. Clones were sequenced by immunoSEQ multiplex PCR, and TCRdb holds only the in-frame ones, with some missing. The sample shows approximately 2,000,000 clones, around 95% of them seen only once. Positive CCR7 selection of CD45RO-negative cells yielded the naive CD8 cells, and terminally differentiated effector memory CD45RA+ cells were excluded. Donors, healthy HIV-negative adults, lacked recent acute infections or vaccinations. The germline V and J ends were trimmed by 1 base and 2 bases, with 12 bases remaining between them. The CDR3 is made up of 16 amino acids. Germline V gene sequence: CDR1 MGHRA, CDR2 YSYEKL. General study results and limits: Tissue TCR repertoires likely differ from these blood-only repertoires.

For this clone: The antigen is unknown.

Sequencing used naive CD8+ T cells from PBMCs. The V gene is TRBV4-1, the J gene TRBJ1-5, with D unclear. The receptor's source is a man aged 18 to 35 in good health. Some clones in this sample may be carry-over from other donors' samples. The chain's CDR3 is CASSQARGGGNQPQHF. The DNA of the CDR3 is TGCGCCAGCAGCCAAGCCCGGGGTGGAGGCAATCAGCCCCAGCATTTT.